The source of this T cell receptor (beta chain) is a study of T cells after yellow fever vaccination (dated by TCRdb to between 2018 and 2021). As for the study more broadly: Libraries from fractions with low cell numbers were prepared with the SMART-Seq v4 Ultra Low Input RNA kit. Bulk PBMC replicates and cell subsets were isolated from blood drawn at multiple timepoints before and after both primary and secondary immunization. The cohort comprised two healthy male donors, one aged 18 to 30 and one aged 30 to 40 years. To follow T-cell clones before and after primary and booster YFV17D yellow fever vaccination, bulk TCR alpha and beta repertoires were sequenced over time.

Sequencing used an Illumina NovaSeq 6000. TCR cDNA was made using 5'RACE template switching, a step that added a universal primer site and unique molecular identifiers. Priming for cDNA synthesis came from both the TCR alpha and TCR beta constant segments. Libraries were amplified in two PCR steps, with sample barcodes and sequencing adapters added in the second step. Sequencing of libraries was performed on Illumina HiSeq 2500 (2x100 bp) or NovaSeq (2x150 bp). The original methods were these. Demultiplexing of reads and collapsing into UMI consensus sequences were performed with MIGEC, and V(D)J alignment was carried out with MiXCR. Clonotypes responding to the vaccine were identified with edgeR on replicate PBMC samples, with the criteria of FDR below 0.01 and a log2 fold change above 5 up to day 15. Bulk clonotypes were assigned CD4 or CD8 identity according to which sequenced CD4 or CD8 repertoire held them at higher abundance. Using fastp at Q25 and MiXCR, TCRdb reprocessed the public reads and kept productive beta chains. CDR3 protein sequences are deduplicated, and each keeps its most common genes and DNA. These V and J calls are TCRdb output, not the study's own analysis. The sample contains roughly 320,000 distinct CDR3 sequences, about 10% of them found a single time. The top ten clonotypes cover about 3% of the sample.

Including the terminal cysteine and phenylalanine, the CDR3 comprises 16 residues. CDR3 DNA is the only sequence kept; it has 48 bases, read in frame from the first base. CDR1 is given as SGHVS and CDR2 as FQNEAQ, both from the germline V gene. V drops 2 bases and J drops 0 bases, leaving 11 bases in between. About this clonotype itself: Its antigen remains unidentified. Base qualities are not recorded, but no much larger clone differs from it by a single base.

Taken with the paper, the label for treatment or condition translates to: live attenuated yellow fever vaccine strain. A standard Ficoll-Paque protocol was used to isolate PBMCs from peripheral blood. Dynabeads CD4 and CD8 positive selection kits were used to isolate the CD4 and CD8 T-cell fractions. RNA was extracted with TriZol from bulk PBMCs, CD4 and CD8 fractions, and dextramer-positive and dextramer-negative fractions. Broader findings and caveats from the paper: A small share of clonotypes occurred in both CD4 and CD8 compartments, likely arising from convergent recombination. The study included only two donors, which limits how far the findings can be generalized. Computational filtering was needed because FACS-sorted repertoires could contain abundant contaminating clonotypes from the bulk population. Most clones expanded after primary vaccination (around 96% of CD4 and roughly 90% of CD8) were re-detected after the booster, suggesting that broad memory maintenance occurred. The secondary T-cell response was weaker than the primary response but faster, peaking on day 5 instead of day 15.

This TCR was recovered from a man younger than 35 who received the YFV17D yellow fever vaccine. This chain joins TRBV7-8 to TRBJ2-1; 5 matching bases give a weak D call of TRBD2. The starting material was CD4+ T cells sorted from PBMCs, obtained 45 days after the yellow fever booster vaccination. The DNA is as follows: TGTGCCAGCAGCTTACGTCGTGGGAGCTCCTACAATGAGCAGTTCTTC. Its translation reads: CASSLRRGSSYNEQFF.